The rows below give T cell receptor beta chains drawn from one sample of a study of vaccination effects on CD4 cells after COVID-19. Which antigens these TCRs recognize remains unknown. Generated by immunoSEQ multiplex PCR, the TCRdb table keeps only in-frame clones and is missing some. The repertoire has 35,000 to 45,000 clones, 66% of them found once; the top ten carry 15%. The source material was CD4+ T cells from PBMCs cultured with HCoV-OC43 spike peptides, sampled before COVID-19 vaccination. Source of these receptors: a human donor who received a COVID-19 vaccine. CDR3s include the opening cysteine and the closing phenylalanine or tryptophan. The order of the fields is CDR3 DNA, CDR3 protein, V gene, J gene, clone size, D gene. The D gene is left open where the match is weak. Some rows mark clone size as missing; the rest say once, few, many or name a class of expanded clone.

TGCGCCAGCAGCTTGGGACAGGATAATTCACCCCTCCACTTT,CASSLGQDNSPLHF,TRBV5-1,TRBJ1-6,NA,NA
TGTGCCAGCAGCCCTACTAGCGGATACAATGAGCAGTTCTTC,CASSPTSGYNEQFF,TRBV3-1/TRBV3-2,TRBJ2-1,NA,TRBD2
TGCGCCAGCAGCCAAAGGGGGAATACGCAGTATTTT,CASSQRGNTQYF,TRBV4-1,TRBJ2-3,NA,NA
TGTGCCAGTAGTATTTGGACGGGGGGTCTGAGCAATCAGCCCCAGCATTTT,CASSIWTGGLSNQPQHF,TRBV19,TRBJ1-5,NA,NA
TGTGCCAGCAGCCCAAGGGAGGGGGCTCGGAGCGGGGAGCTGTTTTTT,CASSPREGARSGELFF,TRBV9,TRBJ2-2,NA,NA
TGCAGTGCTAGAAGAGGAGATACGCAGTATTTT,CSARRGDTQYF,TRBV20-1,TRBJ2-3,NA,NA
TGCGCCAGCAGTGACAGCGGGGATAGGCAGTTCTTC,CASSDSGDRQFF,TRBV10-1,TRBJ2-1,few,TRBD2
TGTGCCAGCAGGCTGCAGGGGGCTGCTAACTATGGCTACACCTTC,CASRLQGAANYGYTF,TRBV6-5,TRBJ1-2,NA,TRBD1
TGTGCCAGCAGTTCTACAGGGGGCATCACCGGGGAGCTGTTTTTT,CASSSTGGITGELFF,TRBV11-3,TRBJ2-2,NA,TRBD1
TGTGCCAGCAGCTCAACAGGCCGGAGCTATGGCTACACCTTC,CASSSTGRSYGYTF,TRBV5-4,TRBJ1-2,few,NA
TGTGCCAGCTCACCAGGACCCCTAGCCAAAAACATTCAGTACTTC,CASSPGPLAKNIQYF,TRBV18,TRBJ2-4,NA,NA
TGTGCCAGTAGTATAGCGCCTAGCAACACCGGGGAGCTGTTTTTT,CASSIAPSNTGELFF,TRBV19,TRBJ2-2,NA,NA
TGTGCCACCAGTGGCTCCCGGGACACTGAAGCTTTCTTT,CATSGSRDTEAFF,TRBV24-1,TRBJ1-1,few,NA
TGTGCCAGCAGAACCAGCGGGTTGGGTAGCGAGCAGTACTTC,CASRTSGLGSEQYF,TRBV11-2,TRBJ2-7,NA,NA
TGTGCCAGCAGTCGGCGGACAGGGGGAGGCTACACCTTC,CASSRRTGGGYTF,TRBV7-8,TRBJ1-2,NA,TRBD1
TGTGCCAGCAGTCCCCAAGGGGTCTCCTACAATGAGCAGTTCTTC,CASSPQGVSYNEQFF,TRBV6-6,TRBJ2-1,NA,NA
TGTGCCAGTAGTTTTGGCAGGGACGAGCAGTACTTC,CASSFGRDEQYF,TRBV19,TRBJ2-7,NA,NA